Below, 20 T cell receptor beta chains from the same sample are listed, as sequenced in a study of human T cells and chemical hapten exposure (dated by TCRdb to the early 2020s). What this sample's time point label stands for: pre-sensitization, week 0. The sample's treatment or condition label, decoded: therapeutic diphenylcyclopropenone sensitization with weekly scalp DPC. Preparation of the library involved RACE. Sequencing was carried out with a NextSeq 500. TCRdb reanalyzed the raw reads on its own, using fastp at Q25 for trimming and MiXCR for clone calling, and kept in-frame beta chains. Here each entry gathers all rows of one CDR3 protein and keeps the most common genes and DNA. The sample table shows more than 300,000 distinct CDR3 sequences, and about 5.4% are seen once. Under 9.5% of the sample is held by the ten biggest clonotypes. The material sequenced was whole blood, taken in connection with sensitization to the hapten diphenylcyclopropenone (DPC). The receptors were gathered from a woman in her late teens or twenties with alopecia areata. Some clones in this sample may be carry-over from other donors' samples.

As to this clonotype: A much larger clone differs from this one at a single base, so this may be a read error. The V call is TRBV3-1, the J call TRBJ2-5, with TRBD2 as a possible D gene (6 bases). The CDR3 has 17 residues. Germline CDR1 and CDR2: LGHDT and YNNKEL (reference sequence). V shed 5 bases and J shed 1 base, with 20 bases lying between them. The CDR3: CASSAQNRVGGQETQYF. The DNA for the CDR3 is TGTGCCAGCAGCGCACAAAATCGAGTCGGGGGCCAAGAGACCCAGTACTTC.

The J gene is TRBJ1-2, the V gene TRBV12-3 or TRBV12-4; 7 bases are a match to TRBD1. V lost 7 bases to trimming and J lost 8 bases; unmatched junction nucleotides: 10. The CDR3 spans 13 residues. The CDR3 bases are TGTGCCAGCATCCCGCAGGGGGGCACAGGCTACACCTTC. Protein product: CASIPQGGTGYTF.

This clonotype showed up many times. This chain connects TRBV20-1 to TRBJ2-1; 9 bases match TRBD2. CDR1 is DFQATT and CDR2 is SNEGSKA in the germline V gene (reference sequence). With V trimmed by 0 bases and J by 7 bases, 7 bases remained unmatched. The CDR3 extends over 15 amino acids. The CDR3 nucleotides read TGCAGTGCTAGAGATCAGCGGGGGGATATAAATGAGCAGTTCTTC. Protein: CSARDQRGDINEQFF.

The genes are TRBV20-1 and TRBJ2-3; 11 positions agree with TRBD2. V shed 1 base and J 4 bases; nucleotides not matched to a gene: 4. Germline CDR1 DFQATT, CDR2 SNEGSKA (reference sequence). The CDR3 has 15 amino acids. The CDR3 DNA sequence: TGCAGTGCTAGAGTAGCGGGGGGGCTCCCAGATACGCAGTATTTT. Its protein is CSARVAGGLPDTQYF.

This clonotype was found a few times. J is TRBJ2-2 and V is TRBV18, with D maybe TRBD2 (5 bases). Looked up from germline, CDR1 is KGHSH and CDR2 is LQKENI. Trimming left V 3 bases short and J 1 base short, with 12 bases between. This CDR3 contains 16 residues. The CDR3 DNA reads TGTGCCAGCTCACCGCAGGAGGCAGGGAACACCGGGGAGCTGTTTTTT. It yields the protein CASSPQEAGNTGELFF.

This clonotype was seen many times. The V and J genes are TRBV28 and TRBJ2-7; weak D call: TRBD1 (5 bases). CDR1 and CDR2 from the germline V gene are MDHEN and SYDVKM. Trimming removed 5 bases from V and 2 bases from J, with 13 bases in between. The CDR3 is made up of 14 amino acids. The CDR3 here is CASSPNDRPYEQYF. Written as DNA, the CDR3 is TGTGCCAGCAGTCCCAATGACAGACCCTACGAGCAGTACTTC.

This clonotype was seen more than once but under ten times. The chain carries TRBV12-3 or TRBV12-4 and TRBJ2-4; TRBD2 is a possible D gene (6 bases). This CDR3 spans 14 amino acids. V lost 5 bases, J lost 0 bases, and 8 bases lay in between. The CDR3 DNA sequence: TGTGCCAGCAGTCCGCGGGGAGCCAAAAACATTCAGTACTTC. Translated: CASSPRGAKNIQYF.

This clonotype showed up many times. The CDR3 reads CASSPILDYGYTF. In DNA form, the CDR3 reads TGTGCCAGCAGCCCCATTTTGGACTATGGCTACACCTTC. V is TRBV7-9 and J is TRBJ1-2; D gene ambiguous. The CDR3 covers 13 residues. V shed 5 bases and J shed 3 bases, with 10 bases lying between them. Germline loops: CDR1 SEHNR, CDR2 FQNEAQ (reference sequence).

This clonotype turned up a few times. Relative to the germline gene, one junction end is altered; a read error may explain this. This chain uses TRBV6-4 with TRBJ2-3; 7 nucleotides match TRBD2. CDR1 MRHNA and CDR2 SNTAGT come from the germline V gene. The CDR3 totals 15 residues. The DNA of the CDR3 is TGTGCCAGAAGTGAAGATGCGGGGGGCACAGATACGCAGTATTTT. Translation: CARSEDAGGTDTQYF.

The table lists this clonotype with many counts. The V and J genes are TRBV4-1 and TRBJ1-2; 9 positions match TRBD1. The germline V gene encodes CDR1 MGHRA and CDR2 YSYEKL. CDR3 length equals 14 residues. V lost 2 bases to trimming and J lost 6 bases; unmatched junction nucleotides: 4. The CDR3 coding sequence is TGCGCCAGCAGCCAATCCCGGACAGGGGATGGCTACACCTTC. Translated, it gives CASSQSRTGDGYTF.

This clonotype was recorded a few times. The chain couples TRBV7-2 to TRBJ2-5; D is ambiguous. Germline CDR1 and CDR2: SGHTA and FQGNSA. Trimming removed 4 bases from V and 2 bases from J, with 8 bases in between. This CDR3 comprises 13 residues. For the CDR3, the DNA is TGTGCCAGCAGCTCGGTGGGTCAAGAGACCCAGTACTTC. Encoded protein: CASSSVGQETQYF.

The sample holds a few counts of this clonotype. This rearrangement joins TRBV11-2 to TRBJ1-1; 7 bases are shared with TRBD1. Germline trimming cut 5 bases from V and 1 base from J; bases unmatched to any gene: 10. Germline V gene lookup returns CDR1 SGHAT and CDR2 FQNNGV. The CDR3 totals 16 residues. In DNA form, the CDR3 reads TGTGCCAGCAGCATTTCTCTGGACAGGACGAACACTGAAGCTTTCTTT. It yields the protein CASSISLDRTNTEAFF.

The chain carries TRBV6-5 and TRBJ2-5, with a possible D match to TRBD1 (6 bases). The germline CDR1 and CDR2 sequences are MNHEY and SVGAGI. The CDR3 spans 13 residues. V was trimmed by 6 bases and J by 5 bases, leaving 13 bases between them. The CDR3 bases are TGTGCCAGCAGAAGAACAGGGCGGGAGACCCAGTACTTC. It specifies CASRRTGRETQYF.

In this sample, this clonotype turned up a few times. The J gene is TRBJ2-7, the V gene TRBV5-5, with 11 positions matching TRBD1. Germline loops: CDR1 SGHKS, CDR2 YYEKEE (reference sequence). The CDR3 spans 17 residues. With 0 bases clipped from V and 5 bases from J, the junction kept 10 bases outside the gene matches. The CDR3 sequence is CASSLGRQRTGGDEQYF. In DNA, the CDR3 is TGTGCCAGCAGCTTGGGACGTCAGAGGACAGGGGGCGACGAGCAGTACTTC.

This clonotype has a count of ten or more. The chain recombines TRBV7-8 with TRBJ1-5; D is ambiguous. This CDR3 is 13 amino acids long. CDR1 is SGHVS and CDR2 is FQNEAQ in the germline V gene. V dropped 10 bases and J dropped 5 bases, with 15 bases sitting between them. The CDR3 here is CATNRGRDQPQHF. The CDR3 DNA is TGTGCCACCAATCGGGGAAGGGATCAGCCCCAGCATTTT.

The genes are TRBV2 and TRBJ2-2, with TRBD1 as a possible D gene (5 bases). The V end was cut by 1 base, the J end by 1 base, with 10 bases between. Germline V gene lookup returns CDR1 SNHLY and CDR2 FYNNEI. The CDR3 consists of 16 residues. CDR3 DNA: TGTGCCAGCAGTGAAGGACAGCCTTGGAACACCGGGGAGCTGTTTTTT. It is translated as CASSEGQPWNTGELFF.

This clonotype was counted only a few times. J is TRBJ1-4 and V is TRBV5-5; D is unresolved. V lost 2 bases and J 0 bases, leaving 2 bases between the germline ends. The CDR3 is made up of 13 amino acids. Germline loops: CDR1 SGHKS, CDR2 YYEKEE (reference sequence). The DNA of the CDR3 is TGTGCCAGCAGCTTTTCAACTAATGAAAAACTGTTTTTT. Translated, it gives CASSFSTNEKLFF.

The V and J genes are TRBV20-1 and TRBJ1-1; TRBD1 matches 7 bases. Trimming cost V 2 bases and J 3 bases; bases outside gene matches: 6. The CDR3 spans 14 residues. The germline V gene has CDR1 DFQATT and CDR2 SNEGSKA (reference sequence). CDR3 in amino acids: CSARYRGLDTEAFF. CDR3 nucleotides: TGCAGTGCTAGATACAGGGGATTGGACACTGAAGCTTTCTTT.

This clonotype appeared once. This may stem from a read error, because a much larger clone lies one nucleotide away. The J gene is TRBJ1-2, the V gene TRBV12-3 or TRBV12-4; 8 nucleotides match TRBD1. The CDR3 contains 13 residues. J was trimmed by 3 bases and V by 6 bases; bases with no gene match: 3. The DNA of the CDR3 is TGTGCCAGCAGGCTGACAGGGGACTATGGCTACACCTTC. Amino acid sequence: CASRLTGDYGYTF.

The rearrangement joins TRBV7-8 to TRBJ1-1; maybe TRBD1 (6 bases). CDR3 size: 16 residues. The V gene lost 5 bases and the J gene lost 4 bases, with 20 bases spanning the gap. Germline V gene data show CDR1 as SGHVS and CDR2 as FQNEAQ. The DNA for the CDR3 is TGTGCCAGCAGCCTAGGCTGGGTGGGGGCAGTCACTGAAGCTTTCTTT. Its translation: CASSLGWVGAVTEAFF. The complete variable domain, with remaining parts taken from reference TRBV7-8 and TRBJ1-1, reads GAGVSQSPRYKVAKRGQDVALRCDPISGHVSLFWYQQALGQGPEFLTYFQNEAQLDKSGLPSDRFFAERPEGSVSTLKIQRTQQEDSAVYLCASSLGWVGAVTEAFFGQGTRLTVV.